This TCR beta chain is from a study of blood T cell repertoires in COVID-19. Study details: Samples representing acute and convalescent COVID-19 were sourced from the United States, Italy and Spain. T cells, B-cell-depleted T cells, or PBMCs supplied cDNA or gDNA.

The CDR3 length is 15 residues. V was trimmed by 0 bases and J by 0 bases, leaving 8 bases between them. Germline CDR1 reads LGHDT; CDR2 reads YNNKEL (reference sequence). Original processing methods: Quantification of nucleated cells was approximated via reference gene primer amplification. Clones were sequenced by immunoSEQ multiplex PCR, and TCRdb holds only the in-frame ones, with some missing. D and trimming come from the DNA, and the V and J calls and clone size come from that table. The sample has 300,000 to 450,000 clones, 85% seen once. V gene TRBV3-1 (or the pseudogene TRBV3-2) combines with J gene TRBJ1-1; no reliable D call. The receptor was derived from a woman in her late teens or twenties with acute or convalescent COVID-19. Sequenced: peripheral blood. The CDR3 nucleotides are TGTGCCAGCAGCCAAGACAGTCCCTTGAACACTGAAGCTTTCTTT. Encoded protein: CASSQDSPLNTEAFF.